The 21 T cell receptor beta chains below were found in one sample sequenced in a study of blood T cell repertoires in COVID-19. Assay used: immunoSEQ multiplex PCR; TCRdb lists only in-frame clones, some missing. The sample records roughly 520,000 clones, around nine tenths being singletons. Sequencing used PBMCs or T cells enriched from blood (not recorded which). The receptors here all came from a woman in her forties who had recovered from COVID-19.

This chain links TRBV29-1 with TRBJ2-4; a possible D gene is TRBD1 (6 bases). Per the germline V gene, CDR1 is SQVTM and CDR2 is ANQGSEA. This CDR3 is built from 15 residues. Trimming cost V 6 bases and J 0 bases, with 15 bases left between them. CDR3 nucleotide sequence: TGCAGCGTAGGGGGAGACACCCTAGCCAAAAACATTCAGTACTTC. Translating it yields CSVGGDTLAKNIQYF.

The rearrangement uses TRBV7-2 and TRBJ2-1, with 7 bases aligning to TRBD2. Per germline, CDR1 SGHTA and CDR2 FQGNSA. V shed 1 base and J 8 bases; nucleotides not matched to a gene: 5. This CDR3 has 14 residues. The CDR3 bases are TGTGCCAGCAGCTTAGTGGGGGGGGTCGATGAGCAGTTCTTC. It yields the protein CASSLVGGVDEQFF. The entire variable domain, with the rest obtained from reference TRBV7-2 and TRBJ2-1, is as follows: GAGVSQSPSNKVTEKGKDVELRCDPISGHTALYWYRQSLGQGLEFLIYFQGNSAPDKSGLPSDRFSAERTGGSVSTLTIQRTQQEDSAVYLCASSLVGGVDEQFFGPGTRLTVL.

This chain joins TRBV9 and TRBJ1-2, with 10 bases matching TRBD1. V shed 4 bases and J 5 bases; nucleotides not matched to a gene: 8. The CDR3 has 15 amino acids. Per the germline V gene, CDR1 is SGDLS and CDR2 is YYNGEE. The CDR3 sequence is CASSTRDRGGYGYTF. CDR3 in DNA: TGTGCCAGCAGCACTCGGGACAGGGGAGGGTATGGCTACACCTTC.

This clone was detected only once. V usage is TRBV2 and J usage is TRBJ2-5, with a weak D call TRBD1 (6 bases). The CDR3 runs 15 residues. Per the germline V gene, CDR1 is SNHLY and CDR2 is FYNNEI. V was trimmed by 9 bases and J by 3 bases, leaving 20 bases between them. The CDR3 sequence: CASDRDSRQEETQYF. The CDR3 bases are TGTGCCAGTGATCGAGATTCTAGACAGGAAGAGACCCAGTACTTC.

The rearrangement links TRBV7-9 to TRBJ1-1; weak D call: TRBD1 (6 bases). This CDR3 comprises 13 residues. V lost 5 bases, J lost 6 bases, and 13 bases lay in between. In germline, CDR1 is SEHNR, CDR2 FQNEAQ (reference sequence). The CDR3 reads CASSTPGTPEAFF. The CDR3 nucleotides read TGTGCCAGCAGCACTCCCGGGACACCTGAAGCTTTCTTT.

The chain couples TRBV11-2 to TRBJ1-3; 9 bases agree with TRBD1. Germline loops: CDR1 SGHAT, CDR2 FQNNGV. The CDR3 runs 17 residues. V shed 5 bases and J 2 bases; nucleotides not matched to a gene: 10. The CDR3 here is CASSLRPGTGTGNTIYF. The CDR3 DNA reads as TGTGCCAGCAGCCTCCGTCCCGGGACAGGGACTGGAAACACCATATATTTT.

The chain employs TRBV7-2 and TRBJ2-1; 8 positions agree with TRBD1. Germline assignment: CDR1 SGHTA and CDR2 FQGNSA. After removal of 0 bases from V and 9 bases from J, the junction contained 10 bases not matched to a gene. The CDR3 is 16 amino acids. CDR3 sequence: CASSLARAGGVTEQFF. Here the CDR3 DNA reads TGTGCCAGCAGCTTAGCGAGGGCAGGGGGCGTCACTGAGCAGTTCTTC.

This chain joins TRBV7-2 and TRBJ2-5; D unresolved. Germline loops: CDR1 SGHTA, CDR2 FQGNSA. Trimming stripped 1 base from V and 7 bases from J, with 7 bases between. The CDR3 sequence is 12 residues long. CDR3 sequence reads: CASSLGPGTQYF. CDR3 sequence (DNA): TGTGCCAGCAGCTTAGGACCGGGGACCCAGTACTTC.

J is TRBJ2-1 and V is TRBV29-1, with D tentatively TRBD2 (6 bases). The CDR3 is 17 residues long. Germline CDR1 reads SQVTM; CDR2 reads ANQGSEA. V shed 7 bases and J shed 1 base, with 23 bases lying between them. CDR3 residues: CSAVGGTHRGSYNEQFF. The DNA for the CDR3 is TGCAGCGCCGTGGGCGGGACCCATCGGGGGTCCTACAATGAGCAGTTCTTC.

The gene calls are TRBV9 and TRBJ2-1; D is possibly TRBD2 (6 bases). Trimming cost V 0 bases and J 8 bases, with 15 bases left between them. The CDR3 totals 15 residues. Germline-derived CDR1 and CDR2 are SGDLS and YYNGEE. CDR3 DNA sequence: TGTGCCAGCAGCGTAGGCCCGGGAGTCGTGGATGAGCAGTTCTTC. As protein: CASSVGPGVVDEQFF.

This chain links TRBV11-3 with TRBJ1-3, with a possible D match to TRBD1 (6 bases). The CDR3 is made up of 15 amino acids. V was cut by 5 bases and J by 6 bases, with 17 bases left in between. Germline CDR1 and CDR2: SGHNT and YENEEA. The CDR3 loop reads CASSRNAGGKNTIYF. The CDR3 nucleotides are TGTGCCAGCAGCCGTAACGCGGGGGGCAAAAACACCATATATTTT. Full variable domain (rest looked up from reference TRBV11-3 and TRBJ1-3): EAGVVQSPRYKIIEKKQPVAFWCNPISGHNTLYWYLQNLGQGPELLIRYENEEAVDDSQLPKDRFSAERLKGVDSTLKIQPAELGDSAVYLCASSRNAGGKNTIYFGEGSWLTVV.

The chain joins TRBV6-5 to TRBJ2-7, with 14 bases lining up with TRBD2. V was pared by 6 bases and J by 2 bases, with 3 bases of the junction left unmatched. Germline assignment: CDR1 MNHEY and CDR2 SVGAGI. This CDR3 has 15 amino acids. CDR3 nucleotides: TGTGCCAGCAGAGAGGGACTAGCGGGAGCCTACGAGCAGTACTTC. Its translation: CASREGLAGAYEQYF.

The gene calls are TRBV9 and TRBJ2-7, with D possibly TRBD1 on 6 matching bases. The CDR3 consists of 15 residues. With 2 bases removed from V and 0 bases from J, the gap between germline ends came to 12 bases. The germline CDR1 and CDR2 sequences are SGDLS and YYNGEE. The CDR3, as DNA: TGTGCCAGCAGCGTTACGGCAGGGGTCTCCTACGAGCAGTACTTC. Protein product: CASSVTAGVSYEQYF. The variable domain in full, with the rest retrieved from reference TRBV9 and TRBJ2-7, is DSGVTQTPKHLITATGQRVTLRCSPRSGDLSVYWYQQSLDQGLQFLIQYYNGEERAKGNILERFSAQQFPDLHSELNLSSLELGDSALYFCASSVTAGVSYEQYFGPGTRLTVT.

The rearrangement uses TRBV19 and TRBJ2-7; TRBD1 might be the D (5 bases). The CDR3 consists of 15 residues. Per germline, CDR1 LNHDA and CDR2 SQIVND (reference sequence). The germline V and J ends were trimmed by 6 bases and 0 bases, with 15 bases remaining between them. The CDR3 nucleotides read TGTGCCAGTAGCCGGAATAGACAGCTCTCCTACGAGCAGTACTTC. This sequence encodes CASSRNRQLSYEQYF.

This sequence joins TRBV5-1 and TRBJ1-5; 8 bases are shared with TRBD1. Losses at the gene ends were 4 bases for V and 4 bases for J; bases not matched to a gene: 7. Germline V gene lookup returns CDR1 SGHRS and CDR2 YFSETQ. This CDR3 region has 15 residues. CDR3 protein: CASSEGQGGNQPQHF. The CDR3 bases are TGCGCCAGCAGCGAAGGACAGGGAGGTAATCAGCCCCAGCATTTT.

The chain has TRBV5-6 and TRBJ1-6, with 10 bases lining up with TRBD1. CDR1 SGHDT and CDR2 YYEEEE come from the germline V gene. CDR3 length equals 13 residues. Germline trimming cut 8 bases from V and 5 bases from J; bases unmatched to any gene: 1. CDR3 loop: CASGQGDNSPLHF. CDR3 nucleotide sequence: TGTGCCAGTGGACAGGGGGATAATTCACCCCTCCACTTT.

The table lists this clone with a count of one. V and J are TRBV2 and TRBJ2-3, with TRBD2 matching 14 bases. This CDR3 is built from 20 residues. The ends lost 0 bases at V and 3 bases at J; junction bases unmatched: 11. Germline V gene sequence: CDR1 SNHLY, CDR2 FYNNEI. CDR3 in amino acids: CASSEARTSGRQVGTDTQYF. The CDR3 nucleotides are TGTGCCAGCAGTGAAGCACGGACTAGCGGGAGGCAGGTGGGGACAGATACGCAGTATTTT.

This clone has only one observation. Here the CDR3 DNA reads TGTGCCAGCAAAGGGGGCATTGAGACCCAGTACTTC. Protein product: CASKGGIETQYF. This chain joins TRBV7-2 and TRBJ2-5, with 7 bases aligning to TRBD1. J gave up 5 bases and V 7 bases, and 4 bases lay outside the gene matches. Germline V gives CDR1 SGHTA, CDR2 FQGNSA. The CDR3 extends over 12 amino acids.

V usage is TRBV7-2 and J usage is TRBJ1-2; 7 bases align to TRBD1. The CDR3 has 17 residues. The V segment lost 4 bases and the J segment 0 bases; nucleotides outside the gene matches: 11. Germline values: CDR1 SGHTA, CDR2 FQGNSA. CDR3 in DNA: TGTGCCAGCAGCTCCACCTACCCCGGGACAGCTAACTATGGCTACACCTTC. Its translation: CASSSTYPGTANYGYTF. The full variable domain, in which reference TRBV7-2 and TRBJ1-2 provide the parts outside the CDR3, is GAGVSQSPSNKVTEKGKDVELRCDPISGHTALYWYRQSLGQGLEFLIYFQGNSAPDKSGLPSDRFSAERTGGSVSTLTIQRTQQEDSAVYLCASSSTYPGTANYGYTFGSGTRLTVV.

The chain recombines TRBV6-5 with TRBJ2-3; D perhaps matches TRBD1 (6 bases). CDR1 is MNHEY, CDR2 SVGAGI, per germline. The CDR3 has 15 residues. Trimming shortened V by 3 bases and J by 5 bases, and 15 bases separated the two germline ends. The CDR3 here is CASSYRAGARDTQYF. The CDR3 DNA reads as TGTGCCAGCAGTTATCGGGCAGGGGCGAGAGATACGCAGTATTTT.

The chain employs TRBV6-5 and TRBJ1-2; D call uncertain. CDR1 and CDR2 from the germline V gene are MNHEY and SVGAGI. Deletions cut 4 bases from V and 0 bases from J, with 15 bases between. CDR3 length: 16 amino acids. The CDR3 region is CASSSTQTTSNYGYTF. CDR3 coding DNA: TGTGCCAGCAGTTCCACCCAGACAACCTCTAACTATGGCTACACCTTC.